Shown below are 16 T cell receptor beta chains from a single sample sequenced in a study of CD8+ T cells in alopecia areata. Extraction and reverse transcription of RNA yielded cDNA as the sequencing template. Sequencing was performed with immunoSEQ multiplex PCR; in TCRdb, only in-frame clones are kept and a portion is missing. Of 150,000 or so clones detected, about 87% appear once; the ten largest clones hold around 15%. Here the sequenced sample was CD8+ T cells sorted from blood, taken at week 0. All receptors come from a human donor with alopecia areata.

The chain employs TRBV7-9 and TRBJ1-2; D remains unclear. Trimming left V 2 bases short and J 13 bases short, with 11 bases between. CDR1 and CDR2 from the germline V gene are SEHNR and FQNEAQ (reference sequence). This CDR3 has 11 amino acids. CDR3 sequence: CASSLFSVPTF. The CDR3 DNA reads TGTGCCAGCAGCTTATTTTCCGTTCCCACCTTC.

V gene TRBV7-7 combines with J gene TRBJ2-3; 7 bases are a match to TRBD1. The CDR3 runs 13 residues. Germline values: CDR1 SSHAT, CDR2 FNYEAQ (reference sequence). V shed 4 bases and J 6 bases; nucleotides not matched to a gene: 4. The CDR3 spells CASSYSTGDTQYF. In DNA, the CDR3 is TGTGCCAGCAGCTATTCGACAGGGGATACGCAGTATTTT.

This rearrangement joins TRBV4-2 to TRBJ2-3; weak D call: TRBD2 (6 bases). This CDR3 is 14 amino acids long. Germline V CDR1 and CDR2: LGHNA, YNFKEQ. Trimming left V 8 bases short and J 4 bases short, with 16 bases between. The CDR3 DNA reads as TGTGCCAGCTCCCCCGAGGGGAGGCCAGATACGCAGTATTTT. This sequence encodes CASSPEGRPDTQYF.

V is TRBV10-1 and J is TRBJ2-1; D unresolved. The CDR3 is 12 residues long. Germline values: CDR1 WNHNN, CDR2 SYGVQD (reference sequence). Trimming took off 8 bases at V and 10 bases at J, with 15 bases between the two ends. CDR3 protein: CASGISNSEQFF. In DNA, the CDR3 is TGCGCCAGCGGGATTTCGAATAGCGAGCAGTTCTTC.

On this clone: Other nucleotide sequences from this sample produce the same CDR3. The CDR3 spells CASSLGQGRDEQYF. Here the CDR3 DNA reads TGCGCCAGCAGCTTGGGACAGGGGAGGGACGAGCAGTACTTC. The chain couples TRBV5-1 to TRBJ2-7; D possibly corresponds to TRBD1 (8 bases). The CDR3 covers 14 residues. The germline CDR1 and CDR2 sequences are SGHRS and YFSETQ. The ends were cut back, 0 bases at V and 5 bases at J, with 12 bases in the middle.

CDR3 region: CSVEVAGLANIQYF. For the CDR3, the DNA is TGCAGCGTTGAAGTGGCAGGGCTCGCAAACATTCAGTACTTC. The chain links TRBV29-1 to TRBJ2-4; possibly TRBD1 for D (5 bases). Germline V gives CDR1 SQVTM, CDR2 ANQGSEA. Trimming pared 1 base from V and 6 bases from J, leaving 13 bases between. The CDR3 covers 14 residues.

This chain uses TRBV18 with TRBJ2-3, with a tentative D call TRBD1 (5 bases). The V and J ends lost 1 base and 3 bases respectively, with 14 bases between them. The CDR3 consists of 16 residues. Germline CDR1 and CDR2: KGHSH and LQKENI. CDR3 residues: CASSPRLQVWTDTQYF. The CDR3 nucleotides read TGTGCCAGCTCACCACGGTTACAGGTGTGGACAGATACGCAGTATTTT.

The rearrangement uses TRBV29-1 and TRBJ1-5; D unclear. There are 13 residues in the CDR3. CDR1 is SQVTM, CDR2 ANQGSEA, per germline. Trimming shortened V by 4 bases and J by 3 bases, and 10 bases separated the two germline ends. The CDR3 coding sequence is TGCAGCGTTGGAGGAACATTCAATCAGCCCCAGCATTTT. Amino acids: CSVGGTFNQPQHF. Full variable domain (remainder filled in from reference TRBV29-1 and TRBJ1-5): SAVISQKPSRDICQRGTSLTIQCQVDSQVTMMFWYRQQPGQSLTLIATANQGSEATYESGFVIDKFPISRPNLTFSTLTVSNMSPEDSSIYLCSVGGTFNQPQHFGDGTRLSIL.

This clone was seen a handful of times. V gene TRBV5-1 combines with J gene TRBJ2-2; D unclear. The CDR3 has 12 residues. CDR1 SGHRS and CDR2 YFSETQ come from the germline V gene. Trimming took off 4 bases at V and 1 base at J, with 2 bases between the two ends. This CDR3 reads CASSGNTGELFF. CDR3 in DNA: TGCGCCAGCAGCGGGAACACCGGGGAGCTGTTTTTT.

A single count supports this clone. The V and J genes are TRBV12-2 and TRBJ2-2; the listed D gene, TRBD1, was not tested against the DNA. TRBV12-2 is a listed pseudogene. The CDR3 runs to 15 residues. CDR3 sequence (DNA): TGTGCAAGTCGCTCGACAGGGTCGACCACCGGGGAGCTGTTTTTT. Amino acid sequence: CASRSTGSTTGELFF.

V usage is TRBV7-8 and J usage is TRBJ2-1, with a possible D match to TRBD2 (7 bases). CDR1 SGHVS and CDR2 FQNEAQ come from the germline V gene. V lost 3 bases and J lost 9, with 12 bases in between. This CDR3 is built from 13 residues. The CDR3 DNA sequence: TGTGCCAGCAGCTTGGGGGGGGGCACTGAGCAGTTCTTC. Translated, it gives CASSLGGGTEQFF.

This CDR3 is CASIARQGGGTEAFF. The CDR3 DNA sequence: TGTGCCAGCATAGCCCGACAAGGGGGTGGCACTGAAGCTTTCTTT. The chain is built from TRBV27 and TRBJ1-1, with D possibly TRBD1 on 6 matching bases. V dropped 7 bases and J dropped 4 bases, with 19 bases sitting between them. This CDR3 is 15 amino acids long. Germline CDR1 is MNHEY and CDR2 is SMNVEV (reference sequence).

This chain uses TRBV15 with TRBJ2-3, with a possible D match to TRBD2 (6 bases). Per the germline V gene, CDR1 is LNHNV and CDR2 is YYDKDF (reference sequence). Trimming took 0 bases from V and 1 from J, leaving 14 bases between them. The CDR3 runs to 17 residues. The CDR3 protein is CATSRDLVGGGTDTQYF. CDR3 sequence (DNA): TGTGCCACCAGCAGAGATTTGGTGGGGGGAGGCACAGATACGCAGTATTTT.

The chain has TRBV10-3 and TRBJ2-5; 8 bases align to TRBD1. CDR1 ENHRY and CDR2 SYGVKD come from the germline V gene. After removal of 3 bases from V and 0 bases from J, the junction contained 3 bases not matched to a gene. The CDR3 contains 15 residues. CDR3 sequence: CAISDQDRDQETQYF. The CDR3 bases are TGTGCCATCAGTGACCAGGACAGGGACCAAGAGACCCAGTACTTC.

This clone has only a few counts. The CDR3: CAWSGSGELFF. In DNA form, the CDR3 reads TGTGCCTGGAGTGGGTCCGGGGAGCTGTTTTTT. The chain joins TRBV30 to TRBJ2-2; no definite D call. The CDR3 extends over 11 amino acids. V lost 1 base and J 6 bases, leaving 3 bases between the germline ends. CDR1 is GTSNPN and CDR2 is SVGIG in the germline V gene (reference sequence). Drawing the rest from reference TRBV30 and TRBJ2-2, the complete variable domain is SQTIHQWPATLVQPVGSPLSLECTVEGTSNPNLYWYRQAAGRGLQLLFYSVGIGQISSEVPQNLSASRPQDRQFILSSKKLLLSDSGFYLCAWSGSGELFFGEGSRLTVL.

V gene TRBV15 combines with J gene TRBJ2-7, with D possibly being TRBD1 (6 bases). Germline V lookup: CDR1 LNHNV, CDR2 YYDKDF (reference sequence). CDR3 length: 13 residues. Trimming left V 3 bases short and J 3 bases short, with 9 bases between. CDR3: CATSSGQSYEQYF. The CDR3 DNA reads TGTGCCACCAGCAGCGGACAGAGCTACGAGCAGTACTTC.